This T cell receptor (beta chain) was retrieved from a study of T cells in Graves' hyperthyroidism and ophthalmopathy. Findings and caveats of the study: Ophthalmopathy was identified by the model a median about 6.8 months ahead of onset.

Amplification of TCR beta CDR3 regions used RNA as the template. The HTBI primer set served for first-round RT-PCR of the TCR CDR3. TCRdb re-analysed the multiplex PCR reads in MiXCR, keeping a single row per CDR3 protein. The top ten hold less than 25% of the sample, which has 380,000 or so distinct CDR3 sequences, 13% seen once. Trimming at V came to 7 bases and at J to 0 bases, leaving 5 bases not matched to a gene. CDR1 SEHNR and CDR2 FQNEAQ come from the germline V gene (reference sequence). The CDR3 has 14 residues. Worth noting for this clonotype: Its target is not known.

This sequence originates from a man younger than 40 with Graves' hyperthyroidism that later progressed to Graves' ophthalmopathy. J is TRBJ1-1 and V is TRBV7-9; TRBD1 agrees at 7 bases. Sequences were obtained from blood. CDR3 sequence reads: CASTRQGMNTEAFF. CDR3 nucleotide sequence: TGTGCCAGCACCAGACAGGGAATGAACACTGAAGCTTTCTTT.